Listed below are T cell receptor beta chains from one sample, sequenced in a study of cytomegalovirus exposure and HLA in healthy donors. Here immunoSEQ multiplex PCR was the method, and the copy in TCRdb shows in-frame clones only, minus some. This sample has approximately 260,000 clones, with roughly 81% found just once. Sample: PBMCs. These receptors were collected from a woman between 35 and 50 years old in good health and CMV-seropositive. Both conserved end residues are part of each CDR3. Each record gives: V gene, CDR3 protein.

TRBV5-5 | CASSTGTSNNEQFF
TRBV10-3 | CAISENRSRGGYTF
TRBV19 | CASSTGTGGKSGTEAFF
TRBV27 | CASSGQGRVSPLHF
TRBV7-9 | CASSSHGTAGNTIYF
TRBV5-5 | CASSLGGGETQYF
TRBV5-6 | CASSFPAVGRTEAFF
TRBV18 | CASSPSREGLHIQYF
TRBV11-2 | CASSFDSGRLETQYF
TRBV18 | CASSGGSNQPQHF
TRBV7-9 | CASSSTAGQQYF
TRBV6-5 | CASSDGLAVNIQYF
TRBV6-5 | CASSHMRDTEAFF
TRBV4-3 | CASSQSTSSFYNEQFF
TRBV9 | CASSGQNSYEQYF
TRBV7-2 | CASSLQGGLNSPLHF
TRBV28 | CASGRGVNTGELFF
TRBV29-1 | CSLRTGSYGYTF
TRBV19 | CASRTGSDTGELFF
TRBV15 | CATSRDRGVNTGELFF
TRBV4-3 | CASSQDPPTGPNYGYTF
TRBV30 | CAWTPGGRWGQPQHF
TRBV2 | CASSEGLGANEKLFF
TRBV11-3 | CASSLLRTGELFF
TRBV28 | CASSVTSGGYYEQYF
TRBV5-1 | CASSLGQSLSPSYNEQFF
TRBV6-5 | CASRSLAGVNHEQYF
TRBV6-5 | CASSYSGTPVGYTF
TRBV10-3 | CAISKRTVGQGHHEQYF
TRBV28 | CASSSGGFYGYTF
TRBV19 | CATSSGGRGNTIYF
TRBV7-9 | CASSREASGYNEQFF
TRBV14 | CASSTPYGLADADTQYF
TRBV6-5 | CASSYPSSGEQYF
TRBV27 | CASSKDLRGEKLFF
TRBV18 | CASSRNTGTLTYNEQFF
TRBV4-3 | CASSQSEAGGRYGYTF
TRBV13 | CASSLSLAGGPGEQFF
TRBV23-1 | CAPGGGMSYEQYF
TRBV6-5 | CASSYTTGGPGYEQYF
TRBV2 | CASKGQNTGELFF
TRBV5-1 | CASSLSVQETQYF
TRBV7-2 | CASRLAGGETQYF
TRBV18 | CASSPLQGGEGEQYF
TRBV5-6 | CASSLGLAGASSYNEQFF
TRBV2 | CASRGFGTSGWVGTDTQYF
TRBV7-2 | CASSLGAGGHREQYF
TRBV7-9 | CASSSGLAVYNEQFF
TRBV7-9 | CASRDSLGSGTTDTQYF
TRBV11-3 | CASSLRSRDSYNEQFF
TRBV19 | CASSIFRNTEAFF
TRBV30 | CAGAATNEKLFF
TRBV5-1 | CASSLFGGGQPQHF
TRBV5-4 | CASSPGLAKTQYEQYF
TRBV12-5 | CASAPGLAVYEQYF
TRBV27 | CASRKTGDIDTQYF
TRBV9 | CASSVEGGSTEAFF
TRBV7-9 | CASSLVGINYEQYF
TRBV27 | CASSFDSNSPLHF